This TCR beta chain is drawn from a study of blood T cell repertoires in COVID-19. The overall study: PBMCs, B-cell-depleted T cells, or T cells were the source of the cDNA or gDNA that made up the material.

Recruitment covered about two dozen US areas and drew participants whose ages spanned about 18 to 90 years. Clinical histories supplied by participants themselves formed the basis of cohort assignment. Profiling relied on immunoSEQ multiplex PCR, and the TCRdb table lists in-frame clones only, not all of them. The table has approximately 140,000 clones, 84% seen once. The CDR3 is made up of 21 amino acids. The chain carries TRBV7-5 and TRBJ2-3; the D call in the table, TRBD1, was not verified against the DNA. TRBV7-5 is shown as a pseudogene. The sequencing sample was made of PBMCs or T cells enriched from blood (not recorded which). This TCR was recovered from a woman aged 50 to 65 with acute COVID-19. The CDR3 bases are TGTGCCAGAAGCTCCCCCTGGGTACACAGGGGGGAACCAGAGTCCACAGATACGCAGTATTTT. As protein: CARSSPWVHRGEPESTDTQYF.